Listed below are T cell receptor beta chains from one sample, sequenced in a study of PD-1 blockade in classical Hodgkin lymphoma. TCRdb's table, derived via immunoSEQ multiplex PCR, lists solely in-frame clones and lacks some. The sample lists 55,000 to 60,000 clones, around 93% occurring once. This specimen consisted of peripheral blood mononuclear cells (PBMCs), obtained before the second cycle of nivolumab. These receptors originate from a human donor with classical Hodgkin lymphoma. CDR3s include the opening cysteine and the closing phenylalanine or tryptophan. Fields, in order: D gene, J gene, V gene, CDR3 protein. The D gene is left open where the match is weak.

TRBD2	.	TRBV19	CASSLTSGSSYEQYF
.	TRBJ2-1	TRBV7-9	CASSSHTSSYNEQFF
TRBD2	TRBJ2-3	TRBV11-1	CASSSGTSGSTDTQYF
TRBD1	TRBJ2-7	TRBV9	CASSGPGQNSYEQYF
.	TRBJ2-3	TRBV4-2	CASSQDSTGEAGDTQYF
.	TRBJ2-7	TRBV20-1	CSASGAYEQYF
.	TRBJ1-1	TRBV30	CAWSGGSGTEAFF
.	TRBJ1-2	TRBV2	CASIRGYEIGYTF
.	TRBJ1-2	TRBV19	CASSPLAGSRSYGYTF
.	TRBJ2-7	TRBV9	CASSVGVGQQYF